This is a list of T cell receptor beta chains from one sample in a study of long-term antiretroviral therapy in people with HIV. The method was immunoSEQ multiplex PCR; TCRdb's version includes in-frame clones alone and lacks a portion of them. The repertoire has 20,000 to 25,000 clones, approximately 76% of them found once; the top ten carry 12%. The source was unsorted PBMCs, collected less than 1.8 years before starting antiretroviral therapy. Source of these receptors: a middle-aged woman with HIV. CDR3s include the opening cysteine and the closing phenylalanine or tryptophan. The D gene is left open where the match is weak. Only part of the rows carry a size: once, few, many, or a class if the clone is expanded.

len: 16
v_gene: TRBV11-2
abundance: .
j_gene: TRBJ2-5
d_gene: TRBD2
CDR3nt: TGTGCCAGCAGCCCGTCGGTCGGTTTTAGCGGGGAGACCCAGTACTTC
CDR3aa: CASSPSVGFSGETQYF

len: 12
v_gene: TRBV28
abundance: .
j_gene: TRBJ2-1
d_gene: .
CDR3nt: TGTGCCAGCAGTTTCCCCCCTAGGGAGCAGTTCTTC
CDR3aa: CASSFPPREQFF

len: 14
v_gene: TRBV7-9
abundance: .
j_gene: TRBJ2-7
d_gene: .
CDR3nt: TGTGCCAGCAGCTACCCGGGACTTTCCTACGAGCAGTACTTC
CDR3aa: CASSYPGLSYEQYF

len: 15
v_gene: TRBV9
abundance: .
j_gene: TRBJ2-6
d_gene: .
CDR3nt: TGTGCCAGCAGCCCTTATTCGAGGGGACTTCACGTCCTGACTTTC
CDR3aa: CASSPYSRGLHVLTF

len: 15
v_gene: TRBV5-4
abundance: few
j_gene: TRBJ2-5
d_gene: .
CDR3nt: TGTGCCAGCAGCGGCAGAAATACTATCCAAGAGACCCAGTACTTC
CDR3aa: CASSGRNTIQETQYF

len: 13
v_gene: TRBV6-4
abundance: .
j_gene: TRBJ2-7
d_gene: .
CDR3nt: TGTGCCAGCAGTGAGGACAGCTCCTACGAGCAGTACTTC
CDR3aa: CASSEDSSYEQYF

len: 13
v_gene: TRBV11-3
abundance: .
j_gene: TRBJ1-3
d_gene: TRBD1
CDR3nt: TGTGCCAGCACAACAGGGGCTGGAAACACCATATATTTT
CDR3aa: CASTTGAGNTIYF

len: 14
v_gene: TRBV5-1
abundance: .
j_gene: TRBJ1-2
d_gene: TRBD1
CDR3nt: TGCGCCAGCAGCCACGCAGGGACAGGTTATGGCTACACCTTC
CDR3aa: CASSHAGTGYGYTF

len: 13
v_gene: TRBV27
abundance: once
j_gene: TRBJ1-2
d_gene: .
CDR3nt: TGTGCCAGCAGTTTTCGGAGGTATGACGGCTACACCTTC
CDR3aa: CASSFRRYDGYTF

len: 13
v_gene: TRBV5-4
abundance: .
j_gene: TRBJ1-1
d_gene: .
CDR3nt: TGTGCCAGCAGCTTAGGGGGGAACACTGAAGCTTTCTTT
CDR3aa: CASSLGGNTEAFF

len: 15
v_gene: TRBV5-1
abundance: .
j_gene: TRBJ2-7
d_gene: .
CDR3nt: TGCGCCAGCAGCGTAACCGCCGGGACACACTACGAGCAGTACTTC
CDR3aa: CASSVTAGTHYEQYF

len: 15
v_gene: TRBV5-8
abundance: .
j_gene: TRBJ1-5
d_gene: TRBD1
CDR3nt: TGTGCCAGCAGCGGGACAGCCCTTAGCAATCAGCCCCAGCATTTT
CDR3aa: CASSGTALSNQPQHF

len: 13
v_gene: TRBV7-9
abundance: .
j_gene: TRBJ1-2
d_gene: TRBD1
CDR3nt: TGTGCCAGCAGCTTTTCAGGGGGCGGCGGCTACACCTTC
CDR3aa: CASSFSGGGGYTF

len: 15
v_gene: TRBV5-5
abundance: .
j_gene: TRBJ1-4
d_gene: TRBD1
CDR3nt: TGTGCCAGCAGCTTACGAAGACAGGGAGATGAAAAACTGTTTTTT
CDR3aa: CASSLRRQGDEKLFF

len: 15
v_gene: TRBV5-6
abundance: .
j_gene: TRBJ2-1
d_gene: .
CDR3nt: TGTGCCAGCACCCGTAGGGGCACTTCCTACAATGAGCAGTTCTTC
CDR3aa: CASTRRGTSYNEQFF

len: 17
v_gene: TRBV6-1
abundance: .
j_gene: TRBJ1-4
d_gene: .
CDR3nt: TGTGCCAGCAGTGAAGTGGCCCAGTGGGGGGGGAATGAAAAACTGTTTTTT
CDR3aa: CASSEVAQWGGNEKLFF

len: 13
v_gene: TRBV5-4
abundance: .
j_gene: TRBJ1-5
d_gene: .
CDR3nt: TGTGCCAGCAGCTTGGGAACCAATCAGCCCCAGCATTTT
CDR3aa: CASSLGTNQPQHF

len: 18
v_gene: TRBV9
abundance: .
j_gene: TRBJ1-6
d_gene: .
CDR3nt: TGTGCCAGCAGCGTCGCAGGCCGACCGGGGGAAATTCTTTCACCCCTCCACTTT
CDR3aa: CASSVAGRPGEILSPLHF

len: 16
v_gene: TRBV9
abundance: .
j_gene: TRBJ2-1
d_gene: TRBD2
CDR3nt: TGTGCCAGCAGCCGAATCACTAGCGGGGGGGCTGGGGAGCAGTTCTTC
CDR3aa: CASSRITSGGAGEQFF

len: 15
v_gene: TRBV4-3
abundance: .
j_gene: TRBJ2-5
d_gene: .
CDR3nt: TGCGCCAGCAGCCAAGGGGCAGCGAAACAAGAGACCCAGTACTTC
CDR3aa: CASSQGAAKQETQYF

len: 15
v_gene: TRBV12-5
abundance: .
j_gene: TRBJ1-2
d_gene: .
CDR3nt: TGTGCTAGTGGCCCCCAAGTGGGGAGGAGGTATGGCTACACCTTC
CDR3aa: CASGPQVGRRYGYTF

len: 15
v_gene: TRBV7-2
abundance: .
j_gene: TRBJ2-6
d_gene: .
CDR3nt: TGTGCCAGCAGCTTGACACTCTCTGGGGCCAACGTCCTGACTTTC
CDR3aa: CASSLTLSGANVLTF

len: 14
v_gene: TRBV10-1
abundance: .
j_gene: TRBJ1-4
d_gene: TRBD1
CDR3nt: TGCGCCAGCAGTGACGGGACAGGGAATGAAAAACTGTTTTTT
CDR3aa: CASSDGTGNEKLFF

len: 16
v_gene: TRBV5-5
abundance: .
j_gene: TRBJ2-3
d_gene: .
CDR3nt: TGTGCCAGCAGCGGGCGACTGGTTACTAGCACAGATACGCAGTATTTT
CDR3aa: CASSGRLVTSTDTQYF

len: 15
v_gene: TRBV5-5
abundance: .
j_gene: TRBJ1-3
d_gene: .
CDR3nt: TGTGCCAGCAGCCCCTCGGGGGCCTCTGGAAACACCATATATTTT
CDR3aa: CASSPSGASGNTIYF

len: 14
v_gene: TRBV19
abundance: .
j_gene: TRBJ1-2
d_gene: .
CDR3nt: TGTGCCAGTAGGAAGAAGCAGGGGAACTATGGCTACACCTTC
CDR3aa: CASRKKQGNYGYTF

len: 16
v_gene: TRBV6-6
abundance: .
j_gene: TRBJ1-5
d_gene: TRBD1
CDR3nt: TGTGCCAGCAGTTACTCCCCGGGACAGGGGAATCAGCCCCAGCATTTT
CDR3aa: CASSYSPGQGNQPQHF

len: 15
v_gene: TRBV9
abundance: .
j_gene: TRBJ2-1
d_gene: TRBD2
CDR3nt: TGTGCCAGCAGCTCACGACTAGCGGGGGGGCATGAGCAGTTCTTC
CDR3aa: CASSSRLAGGHEQFF

len: 17
v_gene: TRBV10-3
abundance: .
j_gene: TRBJ2-7
d_gene: TRBD2
CDR3nt: TGTGCCATCAGTGAGTACCAGACTAGCGGGGCCACCTACGAGCAGTACTTC
CDR3aa: CAISEYQTSGATYEQYF

len: 14
v_gene: TRBV11-2
abundance: .
j_gene: TRBJ2-1
d_gene: .
CDR3nt: TGTGCCAGCAGCATACCGGGACGGCACAATGAGCAGTTCTTC
CDR3aa: CASSIPGRHNEQFF

len: 14
v_gene: TRBV7-9
abundance: .
j_gene: TRBJ1-2
d_gene: TRBD1
CDR3nt: TGTGCCAGCAGCGTCGGACAGGGGGGCTATGGCTACACCTTC
CDR3aa: CASSVGQGGYGYTF

len: 16
v_gene: TRBV5-4
abundance: few
j_gene: TRBJ2-1
d_gene: TRBD1
CDR3nt: TGTGCCAGCAGCTCAAGACACCAGGGGGTCGACAATGAGCAGTTCTTC
CDR3aa: CASSSRHQGVDNEQFF

len: 15
v_gene: TRBV28
abundance: .
j_gene: TRBJ1-5
d_gene: .
CDR3nt: TGTGCCAGCAGTTTAGCAGGGGTCGACGGGCAGCCCCAGCATTTT
CDR3aa: CASSLAGVDGQPQHF

len: 14
v_gene: TRBV7-9
abundance: .
j_gene: TRBJ1-2
d_gene: .
CDR3nt: TGTGCCAGCAGCTTAGATGGGACCGGCTATGGCTACACCTTC
CDR3aa: CASSLDGTGYGYTF

len: 14
v_gene: TRBV2
abundance: once
j_gene: TRBJ1-2
d_gene: .
CDR3nt: TGTGCCAGCAGGGGGTCCGGGGGATACTATGGCTACACCTTC
CDR3aa: CASRGSGGYYGYTF

len: 15
v_gene: TRBV11-2
abundance: .
j_gene: TRBJ2-5
d_gene: .
CDR3nt: TGTGCCAGCAGCTTAGGTGGGGGTTTTGAGGAGACCCAGTACTTC
CDR3aa: CASSLGGGFEETQYF

len: 9
v_gene: TRBV14
abundance: .
j_gene: TRBJ2-7
d_gene: .
CDR3nt: TGTGCCAGCAGCCCCGAGCAGTACTTC
CDR3aa: CASSPEQYF

len: 17
v_gene: TRBV7-9
abundance: .
j_gene: TRBJ2-1
d_gene: .
CDR3nt: TGTGCCAGCAGCTCCCCCAGGCGCGGGGCCGTTATCAATGAGCAGTTCTTC
CDR3aa: CASSSPRRGAVINEQFF

len: 15
v_gene: TRBV5-1
abundance: .
j_gene: TRBJ2-1
d_gene: TRBD2
CDR3nt: TGCGCCAGCAGCTGGGGCGCTAGCGGGGAAGATGAGCAGTTCTTC
CDR3aa: CASSWGASGEDEQFF

len: 16
v_gene: TRBV7-9
abundance: .
j_gene: TRBJ1-5
d_gene: .
CDR3nt: TGTGCCAGCAGCTTAGGTTCCGTCGTTAGCAATCAGCCCCAGCATTTT
CDR3aa: CASSLGSVVSNQPQHF

len: 15
v_gene: TRBV5-8
abundance: .
j_gene: TRBJ2-3
d_gene: TRBD1
CDR3nt: TGTGCCAGCAGCCTGGGACAGAGTTTCACAGATACGCAGTATTTT
CDR3aa: CASSLGQSFTDTQYF

len: 15
v_gene: TRBV9
abundance: .
j_gene: TRBJ2-3
d_gene: .
CDR3nt: TGTGCCAGCAGCCCCCGAGACGGCGTAATAGATACGCAGTATTTT
CDR3aa: CASSPRDGVIDTQYF

len: 15
v_gene: TRBV6-5
abundance: .
j_gene: TRBJ1-1
d_gene: .
CDR3nt: TGTGCCAGCAGTTACGCCCAGGGGTTGGCCACTGAAGCTTTCTTT
CDR3aa: CASSYAQGLATEAFF

len: 13
v_gene: TRBV18
abundance: .
j_gene: TRBJ1-1
d_gene: .
CDR3nt: TGTGCCAGCTCCCCGCGAATGAACACTGAAGCTTTCTTT
CDR3aa: CASSPRMNTEAFF

len: 15
v_gene: TRBV11-2
abundance: .
j_gene: TRBJ2-5
d_gene: .
CDR3nt: TGTGCCAGCAGCCCGGAGACAGGAACGTGGGAGACCCAGTACTTC
CDR3aa: CASSPETGTWETQYF

len: 11
v_gene: TRBV7-9
abundance: .
j_gene: TRBJ2-3
d_gene: .
CDR3nt: TGTGCCAGCAGCTTCAGTCCTACGCAGTATTTT
CDR3aa: CASSFSPTQYF

len: 14
v_gene: TRBV6-1
abundance: .
j_gene: TRBJ1-1
d_gene: .
CDR3nt: TGTGCCAGCATCAGACAGTTGATGAACACTGAAGCTTTCTTT
CDR3aa: CASIRQLMNTEAFF

len: 12
v_gene: TRBV10-3
abundance: .
j_gene: TRBJ2-7
d_gene: .
CDR3nt: TGTGCCATCAGTGAAGGCTCCTACGAGCAGTACTTC
CDR3aa: CAISEGSYEQYF

len: 15
v_gene: TRBV27
abundance: once
j_gene: TRBJ2-7
d_gene: TRBD2
CDR3nt: TGTGCCAGCAGTTTACTAGCGGGGAGCTCCTACGAGCAGTACTTC
CDR3aa: CASSLLAGSSYEQYF

len: 20
v_gene: TRBV30
abundance: .
j_gene: TRBJ2-1
d_gene: .
CDR3nt: TGTGCCTGGAGTGGGGGATTCTATGTAATGGCGGAAAGCTCCTACAATGAGCAGTTCTTC
CDR3aa: CAWSGGFYVMAESSYNEQFF

len: 14
v_gene: TRBV4-3
abundance: .
j_gene: TRBJ1-4
d_gene: .
CDR3nt: TGCGCCAGCAGCCAAGTGGGTGCTAATGAAAAACTGTTTTTT
CDR3aa: CASSQVGANEKLFF

len: 14
v_gene: TRBV27
abundance: .
j_gene: TRBJ2-7
d_gene: TRBD2
CDR3nt: TGTGCCAGCAGCCCCCTGGCGGGAGGGTATGAGCAGTACTTC
CDR3aa: CASSPLAGGYEQYF

len: 15
v_gene: TRBV9
abundance: .
j_gene: TRBJ1-6
d_gene: .
CDR3nt: TGTGCCAGCAGCGTGGCGGCCACCCTTAATTCACCCCTCCACTTT
CDR3aa: CASSVAATLNSPLHF

len: 14
v_gene: TRBV27
abundance: .
j_gene: TRBJ1-4
d_gene: TRBD1
CDR3nt: TGTGCCAGCAGGAGGGACAGCCGAAATGAAAAACTGTTTTTT
CDR3aa: CASRRDSRNEKLFF

len: 16
v_gene: TRBV9
abundance: .
j_gene: TRBJ2-6
d_gene: TRBD1
CDR3nt: TGTGCCAGCAGCGATCGACAGGGGGCTGGGGCCAACGTCCTGACTTTC
CDR3aa: CASSDRQGAGANVLTF

len: 16
v_gene: TRBV19
abundance: few
j_gene: TRBJ2-1
d_gene: TRBD2
CDR3nt: TGTGCCAGTAGTATGGGGACCCGCGGGGGGGCGAATGAGCAGTTCTTC
CDR3aa: CASSMGTRGGANEQFF

len: 16
v_gene: TRBV7-2
abundance: .
j_gene: TRBJ2-3
d_gene: TRBD2
CDR3nt: TGTGCCAGCAGCGCGAATAGCGGGGCAAGCACAGATACGCAGTATTTT
CDR3aa: CASSANSGASTDTQYF